This T cell receptor (beta chain) was captured in a study of graft-versus-host responses after intestinal transplantation. About the research overall: Recipients obtained multivisceral, liver-intestinal, or isolated intestinal transplants.

General study results and limits: Recipient-marrow GvH clones were detected, some having first appeared in ileum or blood. Where graft-donor T cell macrochimerism was present, patients had high graft-versus-host to host-versus-graft clonal ratios in allografts.

For this clone: The antigen is unknown.

The CDR3 has 15 residues. Deletions cut 5 bases from V and 7 bases from J, with 17 bases between. CDR1 SGHTA and CDR2 FQGNSA come from the germline V gene. TCRdb's copy holds only in-frame clones and misses some; the assay was immunoSEQ multiplex PCR. The table includes approximately 85,000 clones, over 80% detected once. The V and J genes are TRBV7-2 and TRBJ1-4, with D possibly being TRBD1 (5 bases). The receptor's source is a human donor who was the organ donor for an intestinal transplant. The specimen comprised unstimulated CD8+ T cells sorted from spleen or lymph node cells, sampled before transplant. The CDR3 is CASSPTGGTGEKLFF. The CDR3 DNA reads TGTGCCAGCAGCCCCACGGGGGGAACTGGTGAAAAACTGTTTTTT.